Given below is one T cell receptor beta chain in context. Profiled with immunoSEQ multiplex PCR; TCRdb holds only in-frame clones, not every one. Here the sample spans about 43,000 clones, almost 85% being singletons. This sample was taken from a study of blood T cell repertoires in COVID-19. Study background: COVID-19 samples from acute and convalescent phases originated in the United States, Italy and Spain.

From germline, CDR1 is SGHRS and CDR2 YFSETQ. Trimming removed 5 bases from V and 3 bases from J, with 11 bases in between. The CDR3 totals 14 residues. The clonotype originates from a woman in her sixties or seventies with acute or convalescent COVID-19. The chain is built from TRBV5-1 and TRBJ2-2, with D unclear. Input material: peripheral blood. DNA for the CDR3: TGCGCCAGCAGTTTGAACGGAGACACCGGGGAGCTGTTTTTT. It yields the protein CASSLNGDTGELFF. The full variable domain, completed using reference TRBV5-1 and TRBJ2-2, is KAGVTQTPRYLIKTRGQQVTLSCSPISGHRSVSWYQQTPGQGLQFLFEYFSETQRNKGNFPGRFSGRQFSNSRSEMNVSTLELGDSALYLCASSLNGDTGELFFGEGSRLTVL.